This T cell receptor (beta chain) was identified during a study of CD8+CD57+ T cells in acquired aplastic anemia. About the study: On average, sorted CD4+ and CD8+ cells gave about 3.1 ug of DNA.

Findings and limits, study-wide: Roughly 27 sequences, all CD8+ CDR3, were shared between patients and controls. The CD8+ Simpson's diversity of patients and controls was not significantly different.

Germline values: CDR1 MGHDK, CDR2 SYGVNS. Trimming cost V 2 bases and J 6 bases, with 13 bases left between them. This CDR3 is built from 14 residues. As for this clonotype: No antigen is known for it.

Genomic DNA was employed as the template in profiling TCR beta VDJ and CDR3. TCRdb called the reads again in MiXCR, with one record for every CDR3 protein. The sample yields more than 150,000 distinct CDR3 sequences, just over 45% seen once. This TCR was sampled from a human donor in good health. The V gene is TRBV25-1, the J gene TRBJ1-2; a possible D gene is TRBD1 (5 bases). Specimen: sorted CD4+, CD8+, or CD8+CD57+ T cells (not recorded which) from PBMCs. CDR3 protein: CASSEGGYTNGYTF. The CDR3 DNA reads as TGTGCCAGCAGTGAAGGGGGGTATACGAATGGCTACACCTTC.